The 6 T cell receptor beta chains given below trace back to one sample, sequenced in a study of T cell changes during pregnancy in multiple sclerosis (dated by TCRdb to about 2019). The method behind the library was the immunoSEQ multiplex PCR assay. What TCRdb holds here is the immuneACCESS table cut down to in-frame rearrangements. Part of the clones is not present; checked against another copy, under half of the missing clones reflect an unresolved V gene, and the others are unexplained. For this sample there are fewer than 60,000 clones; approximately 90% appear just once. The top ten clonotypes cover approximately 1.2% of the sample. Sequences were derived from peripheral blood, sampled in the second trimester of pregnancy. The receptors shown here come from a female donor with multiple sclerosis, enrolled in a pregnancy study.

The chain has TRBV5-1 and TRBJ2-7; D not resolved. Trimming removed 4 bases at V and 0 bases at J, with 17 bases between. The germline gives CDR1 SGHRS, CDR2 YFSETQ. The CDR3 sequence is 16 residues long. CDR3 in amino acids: CASSPTVAGSSYEQYF. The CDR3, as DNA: TGCGCCAGCAGCCCCACCGTCGCAGGTAGCTCCTACGAGCAGTACTTC.

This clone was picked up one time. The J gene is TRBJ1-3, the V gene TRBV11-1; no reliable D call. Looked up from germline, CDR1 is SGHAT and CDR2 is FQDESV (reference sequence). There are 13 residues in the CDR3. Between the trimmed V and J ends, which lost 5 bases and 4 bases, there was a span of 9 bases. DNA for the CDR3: TGTGCCAGCAGCCTAGGAGTGGGAAACACCATATATTTT. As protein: CASSLGVGNTIYF.

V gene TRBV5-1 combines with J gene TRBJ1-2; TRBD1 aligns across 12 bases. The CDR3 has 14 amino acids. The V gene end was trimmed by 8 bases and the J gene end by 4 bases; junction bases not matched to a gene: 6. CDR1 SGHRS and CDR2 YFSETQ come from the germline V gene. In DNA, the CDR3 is TGCGCCAGTGGGACAGGGGGCGGTAGCTATGGCTACACCTTC. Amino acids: CASGTGGGSYGYTF. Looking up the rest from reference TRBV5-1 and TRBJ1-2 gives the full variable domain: KAGVTQTPRYLIKTRGQQVTLSCSPISGHRSVSWYQQTPGQGLQFLFEYFSETQRNKGNFPGRFSGRQFSNSRSEMNVSTLELGDSALYLCASGTGGGSYGYTFGSGTRLTVV.

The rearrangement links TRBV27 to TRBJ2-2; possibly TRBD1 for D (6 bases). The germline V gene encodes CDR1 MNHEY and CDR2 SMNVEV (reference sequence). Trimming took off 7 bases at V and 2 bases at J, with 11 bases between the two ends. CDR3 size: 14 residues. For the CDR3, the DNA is TGTGCCAGCACAGGGGCCCCAAACACCGGGGAGCTGTTTTTT. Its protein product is CASTGAPNTGELFF.

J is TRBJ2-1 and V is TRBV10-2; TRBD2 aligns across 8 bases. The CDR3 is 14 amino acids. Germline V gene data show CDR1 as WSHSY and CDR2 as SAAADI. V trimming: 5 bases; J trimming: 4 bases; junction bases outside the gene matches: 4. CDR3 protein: CASSLRGEYNEQFF. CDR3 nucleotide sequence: TGCGCCAGCAGTCTGCGGGGGGAGTACAATGAGCAGTTCTTC.

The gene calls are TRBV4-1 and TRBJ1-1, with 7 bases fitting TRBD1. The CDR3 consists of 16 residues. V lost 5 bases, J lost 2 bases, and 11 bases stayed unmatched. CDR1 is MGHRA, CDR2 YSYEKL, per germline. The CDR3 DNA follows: TGCGCCAGCAGCGTTATAGGACAGGTCTTCAACACTGAAGCTTTCTTT. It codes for CASSVIGQVFNTEAFF.